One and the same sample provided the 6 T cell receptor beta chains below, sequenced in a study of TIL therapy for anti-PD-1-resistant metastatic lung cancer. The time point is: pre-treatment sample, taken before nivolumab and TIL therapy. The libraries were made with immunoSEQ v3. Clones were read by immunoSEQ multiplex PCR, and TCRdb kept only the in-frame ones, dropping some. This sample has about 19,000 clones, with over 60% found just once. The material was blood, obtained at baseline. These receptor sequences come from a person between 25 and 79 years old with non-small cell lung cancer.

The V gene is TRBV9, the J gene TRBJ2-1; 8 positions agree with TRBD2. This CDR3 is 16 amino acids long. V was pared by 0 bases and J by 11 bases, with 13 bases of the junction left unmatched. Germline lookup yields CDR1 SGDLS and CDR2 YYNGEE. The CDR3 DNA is TGTGCCAGCAGCGTAGGAGGGACTAGAGCCCCCGGCCAGCAGTTCTTC. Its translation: CASSVGGTRAPGQQFF.

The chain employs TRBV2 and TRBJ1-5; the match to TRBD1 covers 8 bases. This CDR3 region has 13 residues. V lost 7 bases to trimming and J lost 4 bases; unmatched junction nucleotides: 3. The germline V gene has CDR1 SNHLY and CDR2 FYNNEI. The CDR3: CASKGQVNQPQHF. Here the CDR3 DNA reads TGTGCCAGCAAGGGACAGGTTAATCAGCCCCAGCATTTT.

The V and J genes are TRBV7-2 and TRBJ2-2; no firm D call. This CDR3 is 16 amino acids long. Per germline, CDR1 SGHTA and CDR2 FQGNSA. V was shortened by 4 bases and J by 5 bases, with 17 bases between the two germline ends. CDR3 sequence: CASSSPAGWGTGELFF. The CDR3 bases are TGTGCCAGCAGCTCCCCGGCAGGCTGGGGTACCGGGGAGCTGTTTTTT.

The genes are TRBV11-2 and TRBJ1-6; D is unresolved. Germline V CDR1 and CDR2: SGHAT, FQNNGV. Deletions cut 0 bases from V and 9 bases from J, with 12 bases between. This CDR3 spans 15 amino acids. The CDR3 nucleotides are TGTGCCAGCAGCTTAGATCTCGCCAGGTTTTCACCCCTCCACTTT. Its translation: CASSLDLARFSPLHF.

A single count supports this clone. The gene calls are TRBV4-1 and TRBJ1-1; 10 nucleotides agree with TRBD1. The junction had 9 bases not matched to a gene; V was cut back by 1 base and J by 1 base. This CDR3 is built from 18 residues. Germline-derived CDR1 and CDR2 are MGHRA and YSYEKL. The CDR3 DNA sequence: TGCGCCAGCAGCCAAGCCATACGGGACAGGGGAACGAACACTGAAGCTTTCTTT. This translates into CASSQAIRDRGTNTEAFF.

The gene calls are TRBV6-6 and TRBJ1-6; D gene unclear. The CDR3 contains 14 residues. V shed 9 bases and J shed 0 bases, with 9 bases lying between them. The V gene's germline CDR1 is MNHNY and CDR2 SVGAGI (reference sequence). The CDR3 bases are TGTGCCAGTTCTGGGAGCTCCTATAATTCACCCCTCCACTTT. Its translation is CASSGSSYNSPLHF.